Shown below are 14 T cell receptor beta chains from a single sample sequenced in a study of molecular identifiers for immune sequencing clone quantification. MiXCR, applied by TCRdb to the PCR reads, yields one record per CDR3 protein. The data contain hundreds of thousands of distinct CDR3 sequences, about 25% of them singletons. The sample taken for sequencing was naive CD8+ T cells from blood, with Jurkat cell RNA spiked in. The subset denotes: FACS-sorted CD8+CD4-CCR7+CD45RA+ naive T cells. These receptors all come from a human donor in good health. Some libraries in this study had Jurkat cell RNA spiked in.

This chain links TRBV6-2 or TRBV6-3 with TRBJ2-7; D might be TRBD1 (6 bases). The V end lost 7 bases, the J end lost 4 bases, and 17 bases lay between the germline ends. The germline V gene has CDR1 MNHEY and CDR2 SVGEGT. The CDR3 has 14 amino acids. The CDR3 region has the DNA TGTGCCAGCACCACAGGGTTCGGGGATTACGAGCAGTACTTC. Residues: CASTTGFGDYEQYF.

The gene calls are TRBV7-8 and TRBJ2-5; the D is unclear. The CDR3 length is 11 residues. Trimming removed 7 bases at V and 1 base at J, with 4 bases between. Germline V gene sequence: CDR1 SGHVS, CDR2 FQNEAQ. CDR3 amino acids: CASNVQETQYF. In DNA form, the CDR3 reads TGTGCCAGCAACGTCCAAGAGACCCAGTACTTC. Filled out from reference TRBV7-8 and TRBJ2-5, the complete variable domain reads GAGVSQSPRYKVAKRGQDVALRCDPISGHVSLFWYQQALGQGPEFLTYFQNEAQLDKSGLPSDRFFAERPEGSVSTLKIQRTQQEDSAVYLCASNVQETQYFGPGTRLLVL.

This clonotype has a count of ten or more. This rearrangement joins TRBV7-9 to TRBJ2-6; 9 nucleotides agree with TRBD2. The CDR3 has 18 amino acids. CDR1 SEHNR and CDR2 FQNEAQ come from the germline V gene (reference sequence). Losses at the gene ends were 5 bases for V and 0 bases for J; bases not matched to a gene: 8. The CDR3 DNA sequence: TGTGCCAGCAGCACGAGCGGGGGGACGTCCTCTGGGGCCAACGTCCTGACTTTC. Translation: CASSTSGGTSSGANVLTF.

This clonotype occurred once. This may be a read error: a much more frequent sequence differs by one nucleotide. V usage is TRBV29-1 and J usage is TRBJ2-3, with D unclear. CDR3 length: 14 amino acids. Germline V lookup: CDR1 SQVTM, CDR2 ANQGSEA. CDR3 in DNA: TGCAGCGTTGAAGAGACACCGCTCACAGATTCGCAGTATTTT. This codes for CSVEETPLTDSQYF.

J is TRBJ2-7 and V is TRBV28, with 7 nucleotides matching TRBD2. CDR1 and CDR2 (germline): MDHEN, SYDVKM. The trim removed 2 bases at V and 2 bases at J, leaving 6 bases unmatched. This CDR3 has 15 residues. CDR3 sequence reads: CASSLRGRRAYEQYF. The CDR3 region has the DNA TGTGCCAGCAGTTTACGCGGGAGAAGGGCCTACGAGCAGTACTTC.

This clonotype has a count of ten or more. The gene calls are TRBV6-6 and TRBJ1-5; D gene unclear. The CDR3 is made up of 13 amino acids. The ends were cut back, 1 base at V and 4 bases at J, with 5 bases in the middle. Per the germline V gene, CDR1 is MNHNY and CDR2 is SVGAGI (reference sequence). In DNA, the CDR3 is TGTGCCAGCAGTTACTTGGTAAATCAGCCCCAGCATTTT. This gives the protein CASSYLVNQPQHF.

To note about this clonotype: A read error may be the cause here, since a much bigger clone is one base away. The chain employs TRBV7-9 and TRBJ2-3; TRBD2 agrees at 7 bases. Germline values: CDR1 SEHNR, CDR2 FQNEAQ (reference sequence). The CDR3 runs 15 residues. CDR3 in amino acids: CAGSFLRDYTDTQYF. The CDR3 DNA reads as TGTGCCGGCAGCTTTTTGCGGGACTACACAGATACGCAGTATTTT.

Concerning this clonotype itself: Germline is not matched at one junction end, which may reflect a read error. The rearrangement joins TRBV7-6 to TRBJ2-7, with a possible D match to TRBD1 (6 bases). CDR3 length equals 12 residues. CDR1 SGHVS and CDR2 FNYEAQ come from the germline V gene. CDR3 amino acids: CAGSLPPGAQYF. DNA for the CDR3: TGTGCCGGCAGCTTACCGCCAGGGGCGCAGTACTTC.

This clonotype was detected ten times or more. J is TRBJ2-2 and V is TRBV7-9; TRBD1 aligns across 11 bases. The J segment lost 2 bases and the V segment lost 5 bases, leaving 1 base of the junction unmatched. The CDR3 is made up of 15 amino acids. The germline CDR1 and CDR2 sequences are SEHNR and FQNEAQ (reference sequence). CDR3 nucleotide sequence: TGTGCCAGCAGCGGACAGGGGGCAAACACCGGGGAGCTGTTTTTT. It yields the protein CASSGQGANTGELFF.

This clonotype was found many times. This chain joins TRBV7-8 and TRBJ2-3; 10 bases agree with TRBD2. The CDR3 has 16 amino acids. Germline trimming cut 6 bases from V and 4 bases from J; bases unmatched to any gene: 10. The germline CDR1 and CDR2 sequences are SGHVS and FQNEAQ. The CDR3 loop is CASSLESGGAADTQYF. CDR3 nucleotide sequence: TGTGCCAGCAGTCTAGAGAGCGGGGGGGCCGCAGATACGCAGTATTTT.

A few counts support this clonotype. V usage is TRBV7-9 and J usage is TRBJ2-1; 10 nucleotides line up with TRBD2. The CDR3 contains 15 residues. J gave up 4 bases and V 2 bases, and 2 bases lay outside the gene matches. Germline CDR1 is SEHNR and CDR2 is FQNEAQ (reference sequence). CDR3 region: CASSLSGGVYNEQFF. The CDR3 DNA reads TGTGCCAGCAGCTTAAGCGGGGGGGTGTACAATGAGCAGTTCTTC.

V and J are TRBV14 and TRBJ1-2; D may be TRBD1 (5 bases). The V end was cut by 0 bases, the J end by 3 bases, with 14 bases between. CDR3 length equals 16 residues. The germline V gene encodes CDR1 SGHDN and CDR2 FVKESK. In DNA form, the CDR3 reads TGTGCCAGCAGCCAAGAGATTTTTGGGGCAGACTATGGCTACACCTTC. Translated: CASSQEIFGADYGYTF. The full variable domain, with the rest looked up from reference TRBV14 and TRBJ1-2, is EAGVTQFPSHSVIEKGQTVTLRCDPISGHDNLYWYRRVMGKEIKFLLHFVKESKQDESGMPNNRFLAERTGGTYSTLKVQPAELEDSGVYFCASSQEIFGADYGYTFGSGTRLTVV.

Ten or more counts support this clonotype. The gene calls are TRBV4-3 and TRBJ2-7; D is ambiguous. V gave up 1 base and J gave up 3 bases, with 7 bases separating them. CDR1 is LGHNA, CDR2 YSLEER, per germline. The CDR3 loop spans 13 amino acids. The CDR3 DNA follows: TGCGCCAGCAGCCAAGTCTTAGGCTACGAGCAGTACTTC. Protein product: CASSQVLGYEQYF.

Comments on this clonotype: This likely comes from a read error, as the CDR3 has no conserved phenylalanine or tryptophan at its end. The gene calls are TRBV15 and TRBJ1-6; TRBD1 is a possible D gene (5 bases). Germline V gives CDR1 LNHNV, CDR2 YYDKDF (reference sequence). The CDR3 loop spans 18 amino acids. The CDR3 loop reads CATSRGRELSSYNSPLHL. CDR3 DNA sequence: TGTGCCACTAGCAGAGGCAGGGAGCTGAGCTCCTATAATTCACCCCTCCACCTT.